Below, one T cell receptor beta chain is given with its context. These data belong to a study of tumor T cells in aggressive B-cell lymphoma. TCRdb's table, derived via immunoSEQ multiplex PCR, lists solely in-frame clones and lacks some. The sample yields approximately 2,500 clones, about 79% seen once. Sequencing was performed on tumor tissue. The TCR comes from an adult with diffuse large B cell lymphoma.

CDR3 region: CASSQLNPGLWAFF. The DNA for the CDR3 is TGCGCCAGCAGCCAATTGAACCCAGGGTTGTGGGCTTTCTTT. This rearrangement joins TRBV4-1 to TRBJ1-1; the D gene is possibly TRBD1 (5 bases). This CDR3 has 14 amino acids. Germline V gene data show CDR1 as MGHRA and CDR2 as YSYEKL. V was shortened by 2 bases and J by 11 bases, with 18 bases between the two germline ends.